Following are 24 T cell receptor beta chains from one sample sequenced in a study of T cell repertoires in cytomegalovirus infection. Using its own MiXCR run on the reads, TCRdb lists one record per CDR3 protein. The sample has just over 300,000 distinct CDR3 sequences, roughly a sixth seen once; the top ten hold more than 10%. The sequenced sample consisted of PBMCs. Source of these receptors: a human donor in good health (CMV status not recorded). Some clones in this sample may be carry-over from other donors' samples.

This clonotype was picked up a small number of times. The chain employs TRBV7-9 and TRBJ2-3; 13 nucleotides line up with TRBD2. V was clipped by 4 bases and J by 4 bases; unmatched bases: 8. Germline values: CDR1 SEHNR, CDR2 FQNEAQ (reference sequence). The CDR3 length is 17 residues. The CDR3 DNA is TGTGCCAGCAGCTCATTCTCCGGGACTAGCGGGGCAGATACGCAGTATTTT. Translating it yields CASSSFSGTSGADTQYF.

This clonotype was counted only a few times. The CDR3: CAAGAIGSYYGYTF. In DNA, the CDR3 is TGCGCCGCTGGAGCGATTGGGTCATACTATGGCTACACCTTC. The V gene is TRBV4-3, the J gene TRBJ1-2; unclear D gene. Germline lookup yields CDR1 LGHNA and CDR2 YSLEER. The germline V and J ends were trimmed by 11 bases and 3 bases, with 19 bases remaining between them. The CDR3 totals 14 residues.

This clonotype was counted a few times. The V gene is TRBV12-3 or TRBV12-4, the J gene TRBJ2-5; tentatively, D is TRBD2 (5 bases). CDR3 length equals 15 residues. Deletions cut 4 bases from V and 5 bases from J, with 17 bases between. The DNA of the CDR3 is TGTGCCAGCAGTTCTACACCCGGAGGTCGGGAGACCCAGTACTTC. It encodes CASSSTPGGRETQYF.

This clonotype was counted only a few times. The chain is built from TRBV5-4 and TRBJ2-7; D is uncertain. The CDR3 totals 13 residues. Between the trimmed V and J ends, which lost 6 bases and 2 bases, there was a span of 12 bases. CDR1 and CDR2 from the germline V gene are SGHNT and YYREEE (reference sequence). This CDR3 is CASICGEAYEQYF. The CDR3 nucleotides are TGTGCCAGCATTTGCGGCGAAGCCTACGAGCAGTACTTC.

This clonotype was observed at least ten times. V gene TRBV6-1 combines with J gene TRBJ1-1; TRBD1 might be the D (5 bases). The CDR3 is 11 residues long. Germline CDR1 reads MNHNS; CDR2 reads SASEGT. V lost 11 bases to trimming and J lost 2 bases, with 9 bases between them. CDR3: CASQENTEAFF. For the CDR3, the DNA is TGTGCCTCACAGGAAAACACTGAAGCTTTCTTT.

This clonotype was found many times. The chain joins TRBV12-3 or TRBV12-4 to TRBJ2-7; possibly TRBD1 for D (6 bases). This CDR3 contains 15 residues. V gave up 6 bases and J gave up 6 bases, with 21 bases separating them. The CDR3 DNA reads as TGTGCCAGCAGCTCCCTAGATGGACAGCGCAGCGAGCAGTACTTC. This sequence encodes CASSSLDGQRSEQYF.

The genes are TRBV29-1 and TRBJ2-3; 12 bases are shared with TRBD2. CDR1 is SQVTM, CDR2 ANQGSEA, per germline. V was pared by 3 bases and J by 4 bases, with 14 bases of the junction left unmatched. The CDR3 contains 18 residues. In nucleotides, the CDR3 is TGCAGCGTTGAGGCTAGCGGGGGGGGTCTTCACGGAGCAGATACGCAGTATTTT. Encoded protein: CSVEASGGGLHGADTQYF.

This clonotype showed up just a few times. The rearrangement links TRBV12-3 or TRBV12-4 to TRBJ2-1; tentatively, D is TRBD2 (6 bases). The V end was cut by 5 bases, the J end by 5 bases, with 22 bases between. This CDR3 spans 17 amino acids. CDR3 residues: CASSPRAGRAGDNEQFF. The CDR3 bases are TGTGCCAGCAGTCCCAGGGCGGGAAGGGCCGGTGACAATGAGCAGTTCTTC.

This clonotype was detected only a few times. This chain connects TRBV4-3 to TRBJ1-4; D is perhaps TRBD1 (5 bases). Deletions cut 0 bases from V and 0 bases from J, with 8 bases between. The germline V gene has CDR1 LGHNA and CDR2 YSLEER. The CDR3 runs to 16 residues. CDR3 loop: CASSQDLGATNEKLFF. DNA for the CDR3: TGCGCCAGCAGCCAAGATTTAGGGGCAACTAATGAAAAACTGTTTTTT.

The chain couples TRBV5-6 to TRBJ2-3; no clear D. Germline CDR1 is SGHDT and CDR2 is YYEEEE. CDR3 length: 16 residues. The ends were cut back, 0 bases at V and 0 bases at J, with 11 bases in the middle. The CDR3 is CASSLVYDPSTDTQYF. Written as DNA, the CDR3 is TGTGCCAGCAGCTTGGTCTATGACCCTAGCACAGATACGCAGTATTTT. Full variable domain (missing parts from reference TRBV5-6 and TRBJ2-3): DAGVTQSPTHLIKTRGQQVTLRCSPKSGHDTVSWYQQALGQGPQFIFQYYEEEERQRGNFPDRFSGHQFPNYSSELNVNALLLGDSALYLCASSLVYDPSTDTQYFGPGTRLTVL.

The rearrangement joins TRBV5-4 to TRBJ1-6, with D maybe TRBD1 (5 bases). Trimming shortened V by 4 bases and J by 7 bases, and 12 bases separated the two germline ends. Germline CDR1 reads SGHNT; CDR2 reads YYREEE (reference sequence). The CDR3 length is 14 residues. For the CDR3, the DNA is TGTGCCAGCAGCCGGCAGGGTGAAAATTCACCCCTCCACTTT. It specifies CASSRQGENSPLHF.

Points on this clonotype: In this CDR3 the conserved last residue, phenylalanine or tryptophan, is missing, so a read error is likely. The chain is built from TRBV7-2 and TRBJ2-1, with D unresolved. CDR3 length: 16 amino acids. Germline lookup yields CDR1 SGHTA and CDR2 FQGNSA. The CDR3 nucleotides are TGTGCCAGCAGCCCCCCCGGCCTGGACCTTCACAATGCGCAGTTCGTC. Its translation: CASSPPGLDLHNAQFV.

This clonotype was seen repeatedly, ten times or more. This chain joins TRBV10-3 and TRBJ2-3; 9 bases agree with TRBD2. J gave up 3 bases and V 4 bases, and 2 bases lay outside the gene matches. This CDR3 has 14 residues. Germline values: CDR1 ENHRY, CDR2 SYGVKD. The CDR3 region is CAISGLAETDTQYF. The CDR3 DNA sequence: TGTGCCATCAGTGGACTAGCGGAGACAGATACGCAGTATTTT.

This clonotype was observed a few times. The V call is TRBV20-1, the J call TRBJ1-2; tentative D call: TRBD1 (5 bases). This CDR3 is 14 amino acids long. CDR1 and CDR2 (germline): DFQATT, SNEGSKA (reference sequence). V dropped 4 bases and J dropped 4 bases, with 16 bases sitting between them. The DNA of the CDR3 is TGCAGTGCTAATCCTCCTGCAGGGTCCTATGGCTACACCTTC. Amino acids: CSANPPAGSYGYTF.

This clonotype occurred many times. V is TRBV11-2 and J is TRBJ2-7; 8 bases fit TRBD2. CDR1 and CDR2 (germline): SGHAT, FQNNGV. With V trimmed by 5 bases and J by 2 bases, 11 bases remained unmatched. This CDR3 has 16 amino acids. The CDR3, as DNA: TGTGCCAGCAGCACCACCGTAGCGGGGCCTACCTACGAGCAGTACTTC. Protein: CASSTTVAGPTYEQYF.

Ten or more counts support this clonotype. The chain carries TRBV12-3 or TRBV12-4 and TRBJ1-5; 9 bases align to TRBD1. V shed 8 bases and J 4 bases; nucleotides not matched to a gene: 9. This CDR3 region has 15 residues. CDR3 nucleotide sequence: TGTGCCAGCCGGACAGGGGCTATCACAAATCAGCCCCAGCATTTT. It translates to CASRTGAITNQPQHF.

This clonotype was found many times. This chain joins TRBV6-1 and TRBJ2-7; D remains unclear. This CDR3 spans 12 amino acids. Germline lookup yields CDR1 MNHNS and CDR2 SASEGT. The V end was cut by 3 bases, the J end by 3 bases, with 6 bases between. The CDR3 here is CASSEDIYEQYF. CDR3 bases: TGTGCCAGCAGTGAGGATATCTACGAGCAGTACTTC.

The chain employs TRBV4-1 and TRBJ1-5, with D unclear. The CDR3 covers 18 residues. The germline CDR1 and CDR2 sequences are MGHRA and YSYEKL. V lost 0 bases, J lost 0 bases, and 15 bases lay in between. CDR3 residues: CASSQESGIDYSNQPQHF. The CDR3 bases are TGCGCCAGCAGCCAAGAATCGGGGATTGATTATAGCAATCAGCCCCAGCATTTT.

CDR3 sequence reads: CASSLGGRTSKNIQYF. The CDR3 DNA reads as TGTGCCAGCAGTCTAGGGGGACGGACGTCCAAAAACATTCAGTACTTC. The rearrangement joins TRBV28 to TRBJ2-4, with D perhaps TRBD1 (6 bases). V was clipped by 5 bases and J by 2 bases, with 16 bases between them. This CDR3 comprises 16 residues. From germline, CDR1 is MDHEN and CDR2 SYDVKM.

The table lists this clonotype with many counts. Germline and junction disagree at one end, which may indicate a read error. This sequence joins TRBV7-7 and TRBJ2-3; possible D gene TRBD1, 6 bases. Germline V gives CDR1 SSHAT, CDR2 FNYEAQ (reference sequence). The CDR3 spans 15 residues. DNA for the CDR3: TGTGCTAGCAGCTTAAATGGACAGCGTGGGGATACGCAGTATTTT. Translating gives CASSLNGQRGDTQYF.

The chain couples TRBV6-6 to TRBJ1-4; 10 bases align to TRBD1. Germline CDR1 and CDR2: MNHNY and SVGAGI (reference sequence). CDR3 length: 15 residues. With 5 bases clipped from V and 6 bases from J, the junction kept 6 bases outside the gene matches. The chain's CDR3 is CASSDGTGADEKLFF. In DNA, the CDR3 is TGTGCCAGCAGTGACGGGACAGGGGCGGATGAAAAACTGTTTTTT.

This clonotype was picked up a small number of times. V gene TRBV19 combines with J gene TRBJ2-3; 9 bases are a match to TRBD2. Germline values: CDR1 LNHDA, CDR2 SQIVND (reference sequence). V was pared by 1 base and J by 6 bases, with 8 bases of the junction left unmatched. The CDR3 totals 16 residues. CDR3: CASSIAAGGFKDTQYF. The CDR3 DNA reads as TGTGCCAGTAGTATAGCAGCGGGGGGTTTTAAGGATACGCAGTATTTT. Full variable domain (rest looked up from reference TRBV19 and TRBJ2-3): DGGITQSPKYLFRKEGQNVTLSCEQNLNHDAMYWYRQDPGQGLRLIYYSQIVNDFQKGDIAEGYSVSREKKESFPLTVTSAQKNPTAFYLCASSIAAGGFKDTQYFGPGTRLTVL.

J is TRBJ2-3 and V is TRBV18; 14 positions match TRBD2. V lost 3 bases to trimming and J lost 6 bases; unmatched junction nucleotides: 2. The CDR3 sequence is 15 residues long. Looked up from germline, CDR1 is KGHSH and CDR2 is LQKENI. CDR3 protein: CASSPGLAGGDTQYF. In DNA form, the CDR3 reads TGTGCCAGCTCACCCGGACTAGCGGGGGGTGATACGCAGTATTTT. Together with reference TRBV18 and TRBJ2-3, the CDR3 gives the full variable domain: NAGVMQNPRHLVRRRGQEARLRCSPMKGHSHVYWYRQLPEEGLKFMVYLQKENIIDESGMPKERFSAEFPKEGPSILRIQQVVRGDSAAYFCASSPGLAGGDTQYFGPGTRLTVL.

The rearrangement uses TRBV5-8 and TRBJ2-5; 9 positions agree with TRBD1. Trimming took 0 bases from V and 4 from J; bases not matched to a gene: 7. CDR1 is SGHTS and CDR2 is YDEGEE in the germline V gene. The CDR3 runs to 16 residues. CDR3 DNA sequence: TGTGCCAGCAGCTTGGAAGGGACAGGGATTGGAGAGACCCAGTACTTC. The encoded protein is CASSLEGTGIGETQYF.